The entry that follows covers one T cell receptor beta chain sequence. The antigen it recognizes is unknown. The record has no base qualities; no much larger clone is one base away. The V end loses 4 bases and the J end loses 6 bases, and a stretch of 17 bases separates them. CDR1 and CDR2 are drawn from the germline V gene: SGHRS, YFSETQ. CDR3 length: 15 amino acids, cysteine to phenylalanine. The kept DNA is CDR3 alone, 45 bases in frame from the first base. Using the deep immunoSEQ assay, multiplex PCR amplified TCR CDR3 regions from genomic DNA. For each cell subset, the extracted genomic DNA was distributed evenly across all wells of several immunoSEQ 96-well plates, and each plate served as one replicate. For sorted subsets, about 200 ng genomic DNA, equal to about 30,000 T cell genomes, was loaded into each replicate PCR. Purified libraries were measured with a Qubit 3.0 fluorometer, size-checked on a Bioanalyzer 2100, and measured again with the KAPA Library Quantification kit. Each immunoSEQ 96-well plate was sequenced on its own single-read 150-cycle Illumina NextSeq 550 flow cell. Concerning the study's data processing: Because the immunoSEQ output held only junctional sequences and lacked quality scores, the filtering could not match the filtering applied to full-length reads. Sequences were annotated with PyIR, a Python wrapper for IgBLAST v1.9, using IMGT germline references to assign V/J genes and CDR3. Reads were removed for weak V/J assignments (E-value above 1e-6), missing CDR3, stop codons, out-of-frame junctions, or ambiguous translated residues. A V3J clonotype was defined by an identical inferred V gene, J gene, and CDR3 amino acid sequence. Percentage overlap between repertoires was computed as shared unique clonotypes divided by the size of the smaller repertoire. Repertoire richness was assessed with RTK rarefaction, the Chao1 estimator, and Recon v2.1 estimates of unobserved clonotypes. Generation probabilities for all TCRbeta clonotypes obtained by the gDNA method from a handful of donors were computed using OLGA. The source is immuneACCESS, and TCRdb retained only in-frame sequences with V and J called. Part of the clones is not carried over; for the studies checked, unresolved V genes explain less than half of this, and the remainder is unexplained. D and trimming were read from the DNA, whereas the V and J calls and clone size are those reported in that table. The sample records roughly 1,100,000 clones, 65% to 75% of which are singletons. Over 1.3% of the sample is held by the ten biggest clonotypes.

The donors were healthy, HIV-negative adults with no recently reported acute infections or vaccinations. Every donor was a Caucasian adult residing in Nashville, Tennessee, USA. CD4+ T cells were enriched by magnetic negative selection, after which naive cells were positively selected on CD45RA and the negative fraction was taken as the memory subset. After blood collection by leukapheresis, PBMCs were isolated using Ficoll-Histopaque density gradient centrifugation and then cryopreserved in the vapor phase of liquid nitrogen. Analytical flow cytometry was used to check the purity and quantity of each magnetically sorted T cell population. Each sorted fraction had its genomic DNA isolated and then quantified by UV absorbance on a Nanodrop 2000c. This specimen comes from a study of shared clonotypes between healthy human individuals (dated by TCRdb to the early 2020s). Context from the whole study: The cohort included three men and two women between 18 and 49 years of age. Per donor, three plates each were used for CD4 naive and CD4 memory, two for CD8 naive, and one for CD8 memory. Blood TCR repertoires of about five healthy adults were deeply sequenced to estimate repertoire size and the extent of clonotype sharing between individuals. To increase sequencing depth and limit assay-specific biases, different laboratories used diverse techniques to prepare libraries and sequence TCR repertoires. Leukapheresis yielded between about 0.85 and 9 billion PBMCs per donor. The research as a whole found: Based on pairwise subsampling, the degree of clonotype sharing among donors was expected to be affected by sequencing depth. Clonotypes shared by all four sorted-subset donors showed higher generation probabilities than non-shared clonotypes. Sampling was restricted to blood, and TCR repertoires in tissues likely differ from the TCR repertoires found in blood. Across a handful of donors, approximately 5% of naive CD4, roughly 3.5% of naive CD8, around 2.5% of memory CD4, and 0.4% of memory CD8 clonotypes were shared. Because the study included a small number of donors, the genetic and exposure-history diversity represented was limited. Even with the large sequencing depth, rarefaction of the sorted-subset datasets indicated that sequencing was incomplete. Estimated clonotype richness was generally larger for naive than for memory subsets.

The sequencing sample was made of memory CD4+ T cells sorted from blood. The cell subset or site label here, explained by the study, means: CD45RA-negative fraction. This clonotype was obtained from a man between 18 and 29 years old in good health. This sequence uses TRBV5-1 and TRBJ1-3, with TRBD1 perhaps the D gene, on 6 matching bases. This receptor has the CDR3 CASSAQPGAQNTIYF. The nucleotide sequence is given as TGCGCCAGCAGCGCCCAGCCAGGGGCCCAAAACACCATATATTTT. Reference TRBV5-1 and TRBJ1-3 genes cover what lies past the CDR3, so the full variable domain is KAGVTQTPRYLIKTRGQQVTLSCSPISGHRSVSWYQQTPGQGLQFLFEYFSETQRNKGNFPGRFSGRQFSNSRSEMNVSTLELGDSALYLCASSAQPGAQNTIYFGEGSWLTVV.